This TCR beta chain derives from a study of PD-L1 blockade in urothelial cancer. Study summary: Bladder-origin urothelial cancer in males described about 85% of the roughly 30 patients.

As for this clone: Its antigen is undetermined.

The repertoire was sequenced with immunoSEQ multiplex PCR; TCRdb's copy has only in-frame clones and lacks some. The sample lists 38,000 or so clones, around four fifths seen once, with 13% to 15% in the top ten. Study results and limitations: Where pretreatment blood TCR clonality fell below the median, better survival was predicted.

Germline V lookup: CDR1 SGHRS, CDR2 YFSETQ. The CDR3 contains 15 residues. The ends lost 8 bases at V and 0 bases at J; junction bases unmatched: 5. Time point denoted: pretreatment peripheral blood. The number of samples from each patient was between 1 and 8, taken pretreatment and on-treatment. The sample was PBMCs, taken around atezolizumab (anti-PD-L1) treatment. This sequence originates from a man aged 80 or over with urothelial cancer. The V and J genes are TRBV5-1 and TRBJ2-6; 7 bases align to TRBD1. The CDR3 sequence is CASGGQSSGANVLTF. CDR3 nucleotide sequence: TGCGCCAGTGGGGGACAGAGCTCTGGGGCCAACGTCCTGACTTTC. The entire variable domain, with the rest obtained from reference TRBV5-1 and TRBJ2-6, is as follows: KAGVTQTPRYLIKTRGQQVTLSCSPISGHRSVSWYQQTPGQGLQFLFEYFSETQRNKGNFPGRFSGRQFSNSRSEMNVSTLELGDSALYLCASGGQSSGANVLTFGAGSRLTVL.